The rows below give T cell receptor beta chains drawn from one sample of a study of blood T cell repertoires in COVID-19. Sequenced by immunoSEQ multiplex PCR; TCRdb stores in-frame clones only, minus some. Of approximately 200,000 clones in the sample, 80% to 90% are singletons; the top ten hold 7% to 8.5%. Sequenced: PBMCs or T cells enriched from blood (not recorded which). The receptor source for this set is a young man in a cohort exposed to, infected with or recovered from COVID-19 (not recorded which). Both conserved end residues are part of each CDR3. The D gene is left open where the match is weak. Expanded clones get a size class; other rows say once, few or many, or leave the size out.

v_call	d_call	clone_size	j_call	cdr3_nt	cdr3_aa
TRBV28	-	-	TRBJ2-7	TGTGCCAGCAGGATAGCGGCCTCCTACGAGCAGTACTTC	CASRIAASYEQYF
TRBV28	TRBD2	-	TRBJ2-2	TGTGCCAGCAGCTACGGGACTAGCGGGAAGCTTTTTAACACCGGGGAGCTGTTTTTT	CASSYGTSGKLFNTGELFF
TRBV18	-	-	TRBJ2-7	TGTGCCAGCTCACCCTTGGGCGAGGGCAGGAGCTCCTACGAGCAGTACTTC	CASSPLGEGRSSYEQYF
TRBV13	TRBD1	-	TRBJ2-2	TGTGCCAGCAGCCTCGCGACAGGGGGTAGAGCGAACACCGGGGAGCTGTTTTTT	CASSLATGGRANTGELFF
TRBV9	TRBD2	-	TRBJ2-3	TGTGCCAGCAGCGCTCATGAGACTAGCGGGACCAGCACAGATACGCAGTATTTT	CASSAHETSGTSTDTQYF
TRBV9	-	-	TRBJ2-1	TGTGCCAGCAGCGTAGAGGGTAGCGTACCCTACAATGAGCAGTTCTTC	CASSVEGSVPYNEQFF
TRBV28	-	few	TRBJ2-7	TGTGCCAGCAGTTTGGCAGGTTACAGCTACGAGCAGTACTTC	CASSLAGYSYEQYF
TRBV10-1	-	-	TRBJ2-2	TGCGCCAGCAGTGAGGGAGGGAGGGAGCTGTTTTTT	CASSEGGRELFF
TRBV19	TRBD1	-	TRBJ2-3	TGTGCCAGTAACCCGACAGGGTCCACAGATACGCAGTATTTT	CASNPTGSTDTQYF
TRBV4-1	TRBD1	-	TRBJ1-5	TGCGCCAGCAGCCATCCGGGACAGGCGAATCAGCCCCAGCATTTT	CASSHPGQANQPQHF
TRBV5-1	TRBD1	-	TRBJ1-4	TGCGCCAGCAGCTTGGGACAGGGGGACGAAAAACTGTTTTTT	CASSLGQGDEKLFF
TRBV9	TRBD2	-	TRBJ2-1	TGTGCCAGCAGCCCTAACGGCGGGAGTGACAATGAGCAGTTCTTC	CASSPNGGSDNEQFF
TRBV6-1	-	-	TRBJ2-3	TGTGCCAGCAGTGAAGGCCCAGGGGTCCCCACAGATACGCAGTATTTT	CASSEGPGVPTDTQYF
TRBV28	-	-	TRBJ1-1	TGTGCCAGCAGTACAGGGTCAGGCACTGAAGCTTTCTTT	CASSTGSGTEAFF
TRBV9	-	-	TRBJ2-7	TGTGCCAGCAGCGTAGACCCAGGGCCGTACGAGCAGTACTTC	CASSVDPGPYEQYF
TRBV28	TRBD1	-	TRBJ1-2	TGTGCCAGCAGTTTAAGTCCGGGACAGGCGGGCGGCTACACCTTC	CASSLSPGQAGGYTF
TRBV7-8	TRBD1	-	TRBJ2-2	TGTGCTCTCCGTAGAGGGACAGGGCCCACCGGGGAGCTGTTTTTT	CALRRGTGPTGELFF
TRBV9	-	-	TRBJ1-1	TGTGCCAGCAGCGGGACAGCCACGAACACTGAAGCTTTCTTT	CASSGTATNTEAFF
TRBV4-1	TRBD2	-	TRBJ2-1	TGCGCCAGCAGCCGATACTCCGAGTGGACTAGCGGGAGATCTGAGCAGTTCTTC	CASSRYSEWTSGRSEQFF
TRBV3-1/TRBV3-2	-	-	TRBJ1-1	TGTGCCAGCAGCCAAGCGGAGGGGACTGAAGCTTTCTTT	CASSQAEGTEAFF
TRBV12-5	-	-	TRBJ2-5	TGTGCTAGTGCGAGAGGAGGATGGCAAGAGACCCAGTACTTC	CASARGGWQETQYF
TRBV19	TRBD1	once	TRBJ2-3	TGTGCCACCAGACGGGGACAGGGAGGCGATACGCAGTATTTT	CATRRGQGGDTQYF
TRBV6-5	TRBD1	-	TRBJ2-1	TGTGCCAGCAGACGGGACAGCTCCTACAATGAGCAGTTCTTC	CASRRDSSYNEQFF